The entry below describes one TCR beta chain. Its cognate antigen is unknown. This record belongs to a study of regulatory T cells in long-lasting Graves disease. Study as a whole: Disease was considered persistent Graves' disease after over 5 years of antithyroid drugs (with positive TSH receptor antibodies).

Time point here: persistent/refractory GD, antithyroid drugs over 5 years with positive TRAb. Isolated PBMC RNA provided the starting material for the TCR library. Into tubes containing EDTA, 7.5 to 9.5 milliliters of peripheral blood were drawn. This CDR3 has 18 residues. From germline, CDR1 is SGHAT and CDR2 FQNNGV. Trimming cost V 0 bases and J 2 bases; bases outside gene matches: 8. Study-wide findings and caveats: Results may be inaccurate due to the small sample size. Relative to newly diagnosed Graves' patients, persistent ones had lower TCR diversity.

Libraries of TCR beta came from iRepertoire HTBI primers plus Arm-PCR of CDR3 regions. Via MiXCR, TCRdb re-called the multiplex PCR reads, giving one row per CDR3 protein. The table has 350,000 to 500,000 distinct CDR3 sequences, roughly a fifth seen once. The input for sequencing was peripheral blood mononuclear cells (PBMCs), taken when the disease was refractory, from a patient treated with antithyroid drugs. The receptor's source is a female donor with Graves disease. The chain has TRBV11-2 and TRBJ2-2; 8 bases agree with TRBD2. The CDR3 DNA reads as TGTGCCAGCAGCTTAGATCCGCCCACTAGCGGAAACACCGGGGAGCTGTTTTTT. Residues: CASSLDPPTSGNTGELFF.